The text below deals with one T cell receptor beta chain. Its antigen is unknown. This record comes from a study of shared clonotypes between healthy human individuals. Study-level information: Donors had three CD4 naive, three CD4 memory, two CD8 naive and one CD8 memory plate apiece. The study's findings and limits: Generation probabilities were higher for clonotypes shared across all four sorted-subset donors than for unshared ones.

Execution of the assay was at deep level. The DNA input per sorted-subset replicate PCR was about 190 ng, corresponding to 25,000 to 30,000 T cell genomes. Produced via immunoSEQ multiplex PCR; TCRdb's table is partial and in-frame only. The table shows 660,000 or so clones, with 95% to 97% occurring only once. The CDR3 spans 17 residues. Per germline, CDR1 LGHNA and CDR2 YNFKEQ. The V and J ends lost 0 bases and 0 bases, in that order; junction bases with no gene match: 3. CD8 cells classed as naive were CD45RO-negative and positively selected for CCR7, excluding terminally differentiated effector memory CD45RA+ cells.

This receptor was identified in a woman aged 25 to 39 in good health. The sequencing input was naive CD8+ T cells sorted from blood. The rearrangement links TRBV4-2 to TRBJ2-3, with 10 bases identical to TRBD2. For the CDR3, the DNA is TGTGCCAGCAGCCAAGAACTAGCGGGATCTAGCACAGATACGCAGTATTTT. Translating gives CASSQELAGSSTDTQYF.